What follows are 5 T cell receptor beta chains derived from one specimen sequenced in a study of spatial heterogeneity in lung cancer (dated by TCRdb to the late 2010s). Antigen specificity for these receptors is unknown. Library preparation was by 5' RACE. Sequencing instrument: NextSeq 500. TCRdb reanalyzed the raw reads on its own, using fastp at Q25 for trimming and MiXCR for clone calling, and kept in-frame beta chains. One record per CDR3 amino acid sequence lists the most common genes and DNA. Present in this sample are roughly 10,000 distinct CDR3 sequences, roughly 6% of which were seen just once. The ten largest clonotypes hold roughly 30% of the sample. Beyond this particular receptor, the publication reports: The number of expanded intratumoral alpha and beta TCRs correlated with the tumor nonsynonymous mutation count.

Taken with the paper, the label for time point translates to: sample taken at primary tumor resection. The sample was lung tumor tissue, taken at surgery. Receptor source: a male donor with early-stage non-small cell lung cancer.

The CDR3 DNA reads TGTGCCAGCAGCCAAGTGAGGGGGCGGAATGAGCAGTTCTTC. Translated: CASSQVRGRNEQFF. The genes are TRBV3-1 and TRBJ2-1; 7 bases align to TRBD1. J was trimmed by 7 bases and V by 1 base; bases with no gene match: 4. CDR3 length: 14 residues. The germline V gene encodes CDR1 LGHDT and CDR2 YNNKEL (reference sequence).

The table lists this clonotype with many counts. V usage is TRBV18 and J usage is TRBJ2-3; D perhaps matches TRBD2 (6 bases). V was trimmed by 1 base and J by 1 base, leaving 6 bases between them. There are 14 residues in the CDR3. The germline CDR1 and CDR2 sequences are KGHSH and LQKENI. The CDR3: CASSPRGGTDTQYF. For the CDR3, the DNA is TGTGCCAGCTCACCACGGGGGGGCACAGATACGCAGTATTTT.

The sample holds many counts of this clonotype. The chain combines TRBV12-3 or TRBV12-4 with TRBJ2-3; TRBD2 aligns across 13 bases. This CDR3 region has 18 residues. J was trimmed by 4 bases and V by 1 base; bases with no gene match: 8. The CDR3 DNA reads as TGTGCCAGCAGTTTAGGGTGGGGACTAGCGGGAATACCAGATACGCAGTATTTT. Its translation: CASSLGWGLAGIPDTQYF.

Comment on this clonotype: Since a much larger clone is just one base distant, this may be a read error. V and J are TRBV6-2 or TRBV6-3 and TRBJ2-3; no clear D gene. Trimming left V 11 bases short and J 4 bases short, with 13 bases between. The CDR3 runs 12 residues. CDR1 and CDR2 (germline): MNHEY, SVGEGT. DNA of the CDR3: TGTGCCGGCGGTCGAGCTGCAGATACGCAGTATTTT. Translation: CAGGRAADTQYF.

This clonotype was seen many times. V gene TRBV12-3 or TRBV12-4 combines with J gene TRBJ2-7; D not certain. The CDR3 totals 15 residues. V lost 4 bases to trimming and J lost 2 bases, with 15 bases between them. CDR3 DNA sequence: TGTGCCAGCAGTTCCCAAGGCAGCAGAGCCTACGAGCAGTACTTC. This translates into CASSSQGSRAYEQYF.